This T cell receptor beta chain was found in a study of identical twins. Study-level findings and limits: Beta clonotypes that were abundant in cord blood contained fewer insertions, a pattern absent from memory repertoires. Analyses of zero insertions could be partly confounded by invariant MAIT and iNKT cells. The authors drew conclusions from cross-sectional statistical analysis rather than following the same donors. Modelling underestimated the level of out-of-frame TCR alpha sharing observed in monozygotic twins.

This clonotype was seen ten or more times. The antigen is not known. The CDR3 is 12 amino acids. Trimming took 5 bases from V and 3 from J, leaving 8 bases between them. TCRdb itself ran the 5' RACE reads through MiXCR, one entry per CDR3 protein. There are some 270,000 distinct CDR3 sequences in the sample; approximately 8.6% occur only once, and 3% lies in the top ten. These same records also appear under a second study, on yellow fever vaccine responses in identical twins.

The chain has TRBV12-3 or TRBV12-4 and TRBJ2-7; TRBD1 might be the D (6 bases). Sequenced material: CD8+ T cells sorted from blood. This TCR was recovered from a woman aged 18 to 35 in good health. CDR3 residues: CASSKTGYEQYF. CDR3 sequence (DNA): TGTGCCAGCAGTAAGACAGGCTACGAGCAGTACTTC.